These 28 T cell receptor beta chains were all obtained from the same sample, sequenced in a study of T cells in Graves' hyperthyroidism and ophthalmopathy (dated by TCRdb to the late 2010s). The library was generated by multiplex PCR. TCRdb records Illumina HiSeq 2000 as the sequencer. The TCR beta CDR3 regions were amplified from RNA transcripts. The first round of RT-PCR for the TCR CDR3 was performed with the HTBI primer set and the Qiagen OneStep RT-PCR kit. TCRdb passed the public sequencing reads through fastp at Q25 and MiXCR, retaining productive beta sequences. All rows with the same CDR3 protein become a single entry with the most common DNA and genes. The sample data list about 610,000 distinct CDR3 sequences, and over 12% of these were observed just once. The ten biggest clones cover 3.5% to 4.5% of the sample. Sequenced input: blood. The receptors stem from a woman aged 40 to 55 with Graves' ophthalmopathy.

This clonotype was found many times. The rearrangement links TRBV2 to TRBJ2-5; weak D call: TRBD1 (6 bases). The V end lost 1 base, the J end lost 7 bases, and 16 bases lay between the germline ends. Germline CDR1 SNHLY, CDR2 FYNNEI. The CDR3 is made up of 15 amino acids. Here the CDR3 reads CASSEGFLGGGTQYF. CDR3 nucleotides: TGTGCCAGCAGTGAAGGATTCCTAGGGGGTGGGACCCAGTACTTC.

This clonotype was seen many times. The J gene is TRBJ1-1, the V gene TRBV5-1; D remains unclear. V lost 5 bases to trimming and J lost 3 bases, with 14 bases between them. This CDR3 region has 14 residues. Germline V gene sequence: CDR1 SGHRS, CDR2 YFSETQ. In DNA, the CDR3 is TGCGCCAGCAGGGAGTTTAGGAGTGACACTGAAGCTTTCTTT. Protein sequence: CASREFRSDTEAFF.

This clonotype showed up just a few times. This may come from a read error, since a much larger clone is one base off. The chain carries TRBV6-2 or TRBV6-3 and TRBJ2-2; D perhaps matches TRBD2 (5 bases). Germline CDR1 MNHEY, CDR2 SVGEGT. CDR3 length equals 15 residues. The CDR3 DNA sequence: TGTGTCAGCTCTCCCCCGGACTTCAATACCGGGGAGCTGTTTTTT. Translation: CVSSPPDFNTGELFF.

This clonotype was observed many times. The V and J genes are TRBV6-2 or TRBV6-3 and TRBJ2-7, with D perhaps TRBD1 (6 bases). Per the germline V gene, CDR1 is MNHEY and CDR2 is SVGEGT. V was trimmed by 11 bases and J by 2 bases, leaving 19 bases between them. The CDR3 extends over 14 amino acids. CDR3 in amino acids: CAGAFRDTPYEQYF. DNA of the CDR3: TGTGCCGGGGCTTTCCGGGACACCCCCTACGAGCAGTACTTC.

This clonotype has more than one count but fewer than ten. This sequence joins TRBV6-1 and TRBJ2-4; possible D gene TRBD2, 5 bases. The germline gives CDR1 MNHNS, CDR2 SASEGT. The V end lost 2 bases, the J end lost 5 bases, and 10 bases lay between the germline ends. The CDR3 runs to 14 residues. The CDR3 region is CASSERRPQNIQYF. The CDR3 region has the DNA TGTGCCAGCAGTGAACGGAGGCCCCAAAACATTCAGTACTTC.

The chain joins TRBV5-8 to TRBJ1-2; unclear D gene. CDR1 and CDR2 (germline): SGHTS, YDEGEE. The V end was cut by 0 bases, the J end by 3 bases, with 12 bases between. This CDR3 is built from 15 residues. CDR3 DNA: TGTGCCAGCAGCTTGGCCTGGAGGGTAGACTATGGCTACACCTTC. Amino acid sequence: CASSLAWRVDYGYTF.

The CDR3 here is CASSQDLGNQPQHF. CDR3 sequence (DNA): TGTGCCAGCAGCCAAGATTTGGGGAATCAGCCCCAGCATTTT. The chain joins TRBV3-1 to TRBJ1-5; D gene ambiguous. This CDR3 is built from 14 residues. The V end was cut by 0 bases, the J end by 4 bases, with 7 bases between. The germline CDR1 and CDR2 sequences are LGHDT and YNNKEL (reference sequence).

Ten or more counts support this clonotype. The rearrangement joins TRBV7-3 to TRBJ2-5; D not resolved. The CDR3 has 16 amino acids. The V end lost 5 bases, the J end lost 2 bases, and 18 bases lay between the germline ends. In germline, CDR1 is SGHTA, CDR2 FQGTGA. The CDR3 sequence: CASSPVPLGKQETQYF. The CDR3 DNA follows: TGTGCCAGCAGCCCGGTCCCCTTGGGGAAACAAGAGACCCAGTACTTC.

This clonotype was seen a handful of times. For the CDR3, the DNA is TGTGCCAGCAGTGAGGGGGAAAACCAAGAGACCCAGTACTTC. Translating gives CASSEGENQETQYF. The J gene is TRBJ2-5, the V gene TRBV2, with D perhaps TRBD1 or TRBD2 (5 bases each). The CDR3 runs 14 residues. Trimming removed 3 bases at V and 0 bases at J, with 8 bases between. Germline V CDR1 and CDR2: SNHLY, FYNNEI.

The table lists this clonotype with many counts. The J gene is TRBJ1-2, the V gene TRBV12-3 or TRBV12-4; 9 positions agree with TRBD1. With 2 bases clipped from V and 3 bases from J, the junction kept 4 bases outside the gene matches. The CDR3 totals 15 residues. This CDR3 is CASSLSGQGDYGYTF. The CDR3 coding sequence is TGTGCCAGCAGTTTATCGGGACAGGGTGACTATGGCTACACCTTC.

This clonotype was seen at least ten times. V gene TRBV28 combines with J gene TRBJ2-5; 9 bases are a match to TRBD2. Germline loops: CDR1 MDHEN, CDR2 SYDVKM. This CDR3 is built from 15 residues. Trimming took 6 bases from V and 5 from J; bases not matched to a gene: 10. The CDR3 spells CASSPASGIHETQYF. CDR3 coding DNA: TGTGCCAGCAGCCCGGCTAGCGGGATTCATGAGACCCAGTACTTC.

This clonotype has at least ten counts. CDR3 nucleotides: TGTGCCAGCAACAGAAACTACACCCCCGGTTATAGCAATCAGCCCCAGCATTTT. Translation gives CASNRNYTPGYSNQPQHF. This chain connects TRBV6-2 or TRBV6-3 to TRBJ1-5; no reliable D call. V shed 7 bases and J shed 0 bases, with 22 bases lying between them. CDR1 is MNHEY, CDR2 SVGEGT, per germline. CDR3 length: 18 residues.

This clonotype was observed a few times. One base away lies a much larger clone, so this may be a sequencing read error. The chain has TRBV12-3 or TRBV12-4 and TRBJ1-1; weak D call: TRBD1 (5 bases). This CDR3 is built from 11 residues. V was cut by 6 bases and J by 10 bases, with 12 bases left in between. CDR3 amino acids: CASSSGAVAFF. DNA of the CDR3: TGTGCCAGCAGCTCCGGGGCTGTAGCTTTCTTT.

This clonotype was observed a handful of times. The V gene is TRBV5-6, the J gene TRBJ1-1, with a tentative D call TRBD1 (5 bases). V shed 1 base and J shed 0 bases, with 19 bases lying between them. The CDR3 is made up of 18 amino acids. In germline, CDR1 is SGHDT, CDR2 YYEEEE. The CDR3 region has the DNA TGTGCCAGCAGCTTGTTTGGTCAGGGACTGGCCTTGAACACTGAAGCTTTCTTT. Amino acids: CASSLFGQGLALNTEAFF.

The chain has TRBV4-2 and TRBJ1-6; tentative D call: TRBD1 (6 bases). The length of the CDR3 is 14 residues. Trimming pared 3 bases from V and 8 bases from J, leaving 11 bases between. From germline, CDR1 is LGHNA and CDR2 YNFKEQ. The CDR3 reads CASSQQGFDSPLHF. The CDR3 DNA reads TGTGCCAGCAGCCAGCAGGGGTTTGATTCACCCCTCCACTTT.

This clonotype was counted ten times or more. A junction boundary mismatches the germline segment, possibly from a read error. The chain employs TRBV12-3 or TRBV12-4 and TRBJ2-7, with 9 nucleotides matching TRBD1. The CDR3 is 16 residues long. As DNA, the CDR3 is TGTGCCAGCAGTGGACCGGGACAGGGTTTGTCCTACGAGCAGTGCTTC. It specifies CASSGPGQGLSYEQCF.

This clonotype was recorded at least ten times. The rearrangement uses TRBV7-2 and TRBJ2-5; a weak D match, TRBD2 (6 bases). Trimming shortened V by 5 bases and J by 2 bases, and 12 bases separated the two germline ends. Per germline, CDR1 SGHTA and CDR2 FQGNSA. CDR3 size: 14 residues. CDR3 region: CASSNQGGQETQYF. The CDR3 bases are TGTGCCAGCAGCAATCAGGGAGGACAAGAGACCCAGTACTTC.

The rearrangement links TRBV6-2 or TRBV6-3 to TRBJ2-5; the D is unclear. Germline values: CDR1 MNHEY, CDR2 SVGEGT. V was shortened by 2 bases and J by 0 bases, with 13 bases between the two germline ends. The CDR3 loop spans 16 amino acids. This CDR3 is CASSYDPQVDQETQYF. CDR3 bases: TGTGCCAGCAGTTACGACCCGCAGGTGGACCAAGAGACCCAGTACTTC.

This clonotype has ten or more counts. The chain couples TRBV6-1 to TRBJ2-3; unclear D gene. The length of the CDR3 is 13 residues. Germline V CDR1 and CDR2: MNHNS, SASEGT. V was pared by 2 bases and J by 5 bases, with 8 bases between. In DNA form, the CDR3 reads TGTGCCAGCAGTGAATCTGTGGTAGATACGCAGTATTTT. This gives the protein CASSESVVDTQYF.

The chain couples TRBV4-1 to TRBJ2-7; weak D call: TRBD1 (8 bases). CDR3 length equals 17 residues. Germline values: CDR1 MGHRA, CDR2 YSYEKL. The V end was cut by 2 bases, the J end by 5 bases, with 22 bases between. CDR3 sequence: CASSQRLAGQGTHEQYF. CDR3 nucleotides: TGCGCCAGCAGCCAACGACTAGCTGGACAGGGAACCCACGAGCAGTACTTC.

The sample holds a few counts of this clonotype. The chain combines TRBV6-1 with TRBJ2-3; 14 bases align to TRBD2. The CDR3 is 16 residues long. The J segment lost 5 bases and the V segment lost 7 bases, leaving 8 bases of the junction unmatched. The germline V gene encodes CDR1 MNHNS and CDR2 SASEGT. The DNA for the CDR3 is TGTGCCAGCACTGGGACTAGCGGGAGCGCCGGAGATACGCAGTATTTT. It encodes CASTGTSGSAGDTQYF.

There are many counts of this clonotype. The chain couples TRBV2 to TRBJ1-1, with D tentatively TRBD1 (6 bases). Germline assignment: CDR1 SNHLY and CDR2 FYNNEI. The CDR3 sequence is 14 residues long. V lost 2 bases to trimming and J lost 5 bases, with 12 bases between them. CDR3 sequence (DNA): TGTGCCAGCAGTGAACAGGGGAGTGGGACTGAAGCTTTCTTT. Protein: CASSEQGSGTEAFF.

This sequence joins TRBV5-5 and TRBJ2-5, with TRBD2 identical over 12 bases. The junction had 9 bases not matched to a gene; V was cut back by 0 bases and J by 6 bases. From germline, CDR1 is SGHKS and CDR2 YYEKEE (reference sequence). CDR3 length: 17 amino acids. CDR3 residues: CASSLETSGSILKTQYF. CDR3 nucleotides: TGTGCCAGCAGCTTGGAGACTAGCGGGAGTATTTTAAAGACCCAGTACTTC.

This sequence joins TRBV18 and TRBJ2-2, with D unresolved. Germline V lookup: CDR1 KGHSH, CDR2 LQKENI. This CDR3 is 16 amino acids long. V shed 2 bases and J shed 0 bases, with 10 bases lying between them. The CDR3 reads CASSPGSASNTGELFF. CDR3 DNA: TGTGCCAGCTCACCAGGGTCGGCCTCGAACACCGGGGAGCTGTTTTTT.

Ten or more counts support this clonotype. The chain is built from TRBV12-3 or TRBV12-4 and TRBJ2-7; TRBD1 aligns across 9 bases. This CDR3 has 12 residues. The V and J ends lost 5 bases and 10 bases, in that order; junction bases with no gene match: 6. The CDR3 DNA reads TGTGCCAGCAGTCCCGGGACAGGGAAACAGTACTTC. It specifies CASSPGTGKQYF.

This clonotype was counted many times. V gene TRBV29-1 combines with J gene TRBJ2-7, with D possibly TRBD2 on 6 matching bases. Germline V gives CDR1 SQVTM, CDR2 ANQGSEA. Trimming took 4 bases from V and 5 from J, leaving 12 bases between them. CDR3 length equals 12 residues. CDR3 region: CSVVTSSDEQYF. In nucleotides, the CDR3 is TGCAGCGTTGTGACTAGTAGCGACGAGCAGTACTTC.

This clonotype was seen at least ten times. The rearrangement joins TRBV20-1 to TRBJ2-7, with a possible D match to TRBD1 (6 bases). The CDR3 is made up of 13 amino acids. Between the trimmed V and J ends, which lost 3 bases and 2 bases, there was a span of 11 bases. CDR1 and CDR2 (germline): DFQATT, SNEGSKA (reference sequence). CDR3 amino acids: CSASGQLTYEQYF. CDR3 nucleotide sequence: TGCAGTGCTAGTGGACAGCTCACCTACGAGCAGTACTTC.

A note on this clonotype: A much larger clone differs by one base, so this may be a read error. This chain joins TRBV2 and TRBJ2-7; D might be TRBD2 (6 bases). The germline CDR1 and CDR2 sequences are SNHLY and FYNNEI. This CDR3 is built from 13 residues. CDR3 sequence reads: CASGTRSSYEKYF. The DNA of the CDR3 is TGTGCCAGCGGGACTCGGTCCTCCTACGAGAAGTACTTC.